The T cell receptor beta chain described here comes from a study of T cells in Graves' hyperthyroidism and ophthalmopathy. Study-wide context: Sampling of peripheral blood happened at initial diagnosis, prior to any treatment.

Amplified TCR beta CDR3 regions came from RNA transcripts. First-round RT-PCR targeting the TCR CDR3 was performed with the HTBI primer set. TCRdb passed the multiplex PCR reads through MiXCR, listing each CDR3 protein once. This sample has some 580,000 distinct CDR3 sequences, with 16% found just once. With 3 bases removed from V and 3 bases from J, the gap between germline ends came to 8 bases. Germline lookup yields CDR1 SGHAT and CDR2 FQNNGV. This CDR3 region has 13 residues. Lactation, pregnancy, other autoimmune disease or uncontrolled infection excluded patients. On the basis of clinical symptoms, serum thyroxine and TRAb, thyroid ultrasound and orbital computed tomography, diagnoses were made. This clonotype turned up a few times. Its target is not known. This sequence may be a read error, since a much larger clone differs from it by one base. Likely a read error: the CDR3 ends without its conserved phenylalanine or tryptophan.

Study-wide results and limits: The majority of expanded thyroid clonotypes above 0.001 also appeared in blood.

Material for sequencing was blood. The sequence was obtained from a woman aged 40-49 years with Graves' ophthalmopathy. The chain links TRBV11-2 to TRBJ1-1; D gene unclear. The DNA for the CDR3 is TGTGCCAGCAGCTTTCTTCGCGACACTGAAGCTTTCCTT. This sequence encodes CASSFLRDTEAFL.